The sequence of this T cell receptor beta chain was determined in a study of blood T cell repertoires in COVID-19. The CDR3 sequence is 16 residues long. Germline CDR1 and CDR2: MNHEY and SVGAGI. Trimming at V came to 0 bases and at J to 3 bases, leaving 7 bases not matched to a gene. As handled by the study authors: Quantification of nucleated cells was approximated via reference gene primer amplification. The protocol was immunoSEQ multiplex PCR, while the TCRdb copy is restricted to in-frame clones and leaves out a portion. For V, J and clone size, that table is used; D and trimming come from the DNA. The repertoire holds 50,000 to 85,000 clones, with approximately 91% as singletons.

The chain employs TRBV6-5 and TRBJ2-7; 8 nucleotides agree with TRBD2. This TCR came from a human donor in a cohort sampled during active COVID-19. Sequenced input: peripheral blood. CDR3: CASSYSGRAFDYEQYF. The CDR3 DNA reads TGTGCCAGCAGTTACTCCGGGAGGGCCTTCGACTACGAGCAGTACTTC.